This T cell receptor (beta chain) was obtained from a study of blood T cell repertoires in COVID-19 (dated by TCRdb to the early 2020s). Concerning the study at large: Collaborator samples came from the United States, Italy and Spain and covered acute and convalescent phases of COVID-19. Subjects who had been exposed to COVID-19, were actively infected with it, or had recovered from it provided the deeply sampled blood TCRbeta repertoires that made up the dataset. A de-identified subject ID, COVID-19 status, age in years and sex were almost always included in the sample metadata. The repertoires were released in a freely available public database meant as a resource for research on the immune response to SARS-CoV-2. Where available, HLA class I and class II types were obtained from metadata supplied by the sample provider rather than from assay-based typing. The prospective study material was composed of cDNA or gDNA derived from T cells, B-cell-depleted T cells, or PBMCs. The samples were drawn from two sources: the first 160 participants of the ongoing ImmuneRACE study, and 950 to 1,500 subjects contributed by 6 global collaborators.

Results and caveats for the whole study, not just this receptor: How much clinical and demographic metadata was included differed by source and by participant, and the metadata was provided uncurated.

TCRbeta CDR3 regions were amplified from genomic DNA by means of the immunoSEQ Assay, a bias-controlled multiplex PCR. Per the original workflow: The number of nucleated cells in each sample was estimated by amplification of reference gene primers within the assay. To quantify the absolute abundance of each unique TCRbeta CDR3 rearrangement, sequence reads were collapsed and filtered. Productive Simpson clonality was computed per sample as the square root of Simpson's diversity index over productive rearrangements. TCRdb took this table from immuneACCESS and kept in-frame rearrangements with V and J called. Such tables lack part of the clones; where checked against another copy, unresolved V genes explain under half of the gap, and the rest is unexplained. V, J and clone size are taken as reported in that table, and D and trimming were inferred from the DNA itself. This sample is represented by roughly 72,000 clones; around 80% of them were singletons. Approximately 18% of the sample rests with the top ten.

Comments on this clone: The antigen this receptor binds is unknown. No per-base quality is available; no much larger clone lies one base away.

A second Seattle source provided samples from volunteer blood donors who had recovered from COVID-19. Each collaborating institution followed its own protocols to collect whole blood in K2EDTA tubes. For TCRbeta analysis, collaborators shipped samples in one of three forms: frozen whole blood, isolated PBMCs, or DNA extracted from either of those sample types. Counted from cysteine to phenylalanine, this CDR3 has 12 amino acids. Left in the record is the CDR3 DNA by itself, 36 bases read in frame from the first base. CDR1 is given as DFQATT and CDR2 as SNEGSKA, both from the germline V gene (reference sequence). The junction carries 7 bases between V and J, which are trimmed by 3 bases and 2 bases respectively.

The sample was peripheral blood. Recombination linked TRBV20-1 to TRBJ2-5, with TRBD1 tentatively as D gene (5 bases match). The source of this sequence is a man between 65 and 85 years old who had recovered from COVID-19. The nucleotide sequence is given as TGCAGTGCTAGTCGACAGCAAGAGACCCAGTACTTC. This translates into CSASRQQETQYF.